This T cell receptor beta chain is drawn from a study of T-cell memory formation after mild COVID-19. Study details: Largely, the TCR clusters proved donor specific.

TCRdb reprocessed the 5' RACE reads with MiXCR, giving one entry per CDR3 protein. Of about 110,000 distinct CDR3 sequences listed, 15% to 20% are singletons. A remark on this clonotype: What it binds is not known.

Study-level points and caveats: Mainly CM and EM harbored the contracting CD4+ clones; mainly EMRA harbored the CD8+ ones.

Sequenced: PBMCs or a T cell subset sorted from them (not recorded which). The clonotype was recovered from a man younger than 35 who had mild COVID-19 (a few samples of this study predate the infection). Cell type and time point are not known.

The CDR3 DNA reads TGTGCCAGCACCCCGAGGGGACTAGCGGGGGGTACCACAGATACGCAGTATTTT. Protein product: CASTPRGLAGGTTDTQYF. The genes are TRBV7-2 and TRBJ2-3; 15 nucleotides align to TRBD2. This CDR3 is 18 amino acids long. Germline-derived CDR1 and CDR2 are SGHTA and FQGNSA. With V trimmed by 7 bases and J by 2 bases, 10 bases remained unmatched.